This TCR beta chain was documented in a study of blood T cell repertoires in COVID-19. Overall study: The samples span acute and convalescent COVID-19 from the United States, Italy and Spain. T cells, B-cell-depleted T cells, or PBMCs supplied cDNA or gDNA.

Original handling: Reference gene primer amplification yielded estimated nucleated cell counts. Some clones are missing from TCRdb's copy, which holds only in-frame ones; the method was immunoSEQ multiplex PCR. Clone size and V and J calls were adopted from that table, with D and trimming inferred from the DNA. The sample consists of 70,000 to 95,000 clones, more than 70% of them appearing once. Those enrolled in Seattle joined during active infection and were followed longitudinally afterward. Trimming cost V 5 bases and J 4 bases, with 3 bases left between them. This CDR3 region has 11 residues. Germline CDR1 is KGHDR and CDR2 is SFDVKD.

Material for sequencing was peripheral blood. The sequence came from a man in his fifties or sixties with COVID-19, enrolled during active disease. This sequence joins TRBV24-1 and TRBJ2-3, with D unclear. CDR3 protein: CATSASDTQYF. The CDR3 DNA reads TGTGCCACCAGTGCCTCAGATACGCAGTATTTT.